These 15 T cell receptor beta chains were all obtained from the same sample, sequenced in a study of cytomegalovirus exposure and HLA in healthy donors. Both 60 Vbeta primers and 13 Jbeta primers went into the PCR. Sequenced by immunoSEQ multiplex PCR; TCRdb stores in-frame clones only, minus some. Of 130,000 to 150,000 clones listed, roughly 80% are singletons. The source material was PBMCs. These receptors were obtained from a man in his forties in good health and CMV-seronegative.

This clone was seen a single time. The chain is built from TRBV9 and TRBJ2-3; 7 nucleotides line up with TRBD1. CDR3 length: 16 residues. Germline CDR1 is SGDLS and CDR2 is YYNGEE. V was pared by 0 bases and J by 4 bases, with 8 bases of the junction left unmatched. The CDR3 protein is CASSVVVGGSADTQYF. CDR3 sequence (DNA): TGTGCCAGCAGCGTAGTTGTAGGGGGCAGCGCAGATACGCAGTATTTT.

The V and J genes are TRBV6-5 and TRBJ2-2, with 9 bases fitting TRBD2. The ends lost 6 bases at V and 1 base at J; junction bases unmatched: 3. The CDR3 is made up of 15 amino acids. CDR1 and CDR2 (germline): MNHEY, SVGAGI. As DNA, the CDR3 is TGTGCCAGCAGCCGACTAGCGGAGAACACCGGGGAGCTGTTTTTT. Translated: CASSRLAENTGELFF.

This clone was detected a few times. The chain carries TRBV10-3 and TRBJ1-1; TRBD1 matches 9 bases. CDR1 is ENHRY, CDR2 SYGVKD, per germline. There are 15 residues in the CDR3. Losses at the gene ends were 3 bases for V and 4 bases for J; bases not matched to a gene: 6. The CDR3: CAISDWGTGSTEAFF. In DNA, the CDR3 is TGTGCCATCAGTGACTGGGGGACAGGGTCCACTGAAGCTTTCTTT.

In its sample, this clone was seen a few times. Here the CDR3 reads CASSRIAGGSTDTQYF. For the CDR3, the DNA is TGCGCCAGCAGTAGGATAGCGGGGGGGAGCACAGATACGCAGTATTTT. This chain uses TRBV10-1 with TRBJ2-3, with 11 bases fitting TRBD2. This CDR3 has 16 residues. V was pared by 5 bases and J by 0 bases, with 4 bases of the junction left unmatched. Germline assignment: CDR1 WNHNN and CDR2 SYGVQD (reference sequence).

J is TRBJ2-5 and V is TRBV5-8; D might be TRBD1 (5 bases). This CDR3 contains 14 residues. V was trimmed by 4 bases and J by 5 bases, leaving 15 bases between them. Germline V gives CDR1 SGHTS, CDR2 YDEGEE. This CDR3 reads CASSSGAGWETQYF. As DNA, the CDR3 is TGTGCCAGCAGCAGTGGTGCAGGGTGGGAGACCCAGTACTTC.

The chain recombines TRBV5-1 with TRBJ1-2; possible D gene TRBD1, 5 bases. The CDR3 contains 13 residues. Germline CDR1 reads SGHRS; CDR2 reads YFSETQ. Trimming took 3 bases from V and 4 from J, leaving 10 bases between them. DNA of the CDR3: TGCGCCAGCAGCTCGATAGACAGCTATGGCTACACCTTC. Encoded protein: CASSSIDSYGYTF.

The chain is built from TRBV4-1 and TRBJ1-1; D ambiguous. The V gene's germline CDR1 is MGHRA and CDR2 YSYEKL. Trimming removed 0 bases at V and 2 bases at J, with 10 bases between. This CDR3 is built from 15 residues. For the CDR3, the DNA is TGCGCCAGCAGCCAAGATGAGGATATCAACACTGAAGCTTTCTTT. It yields the protein CASSQDEDINTEAFF.

The V gene is TRBV11-2, the J gene TRBJ2-7; D not resolved. Germline-derived CDR1 and CDR2 are SGHAT and FQNNGV. Trimming removed 5 bases at V and 0 bases at J, with 17 bases between. There are 16 residues in the CDR3. DNA of the CDR3: TGTGCCAGCAGCCCAATCCATGGCGGCAACTCCTACGAGCAGTACTTC. Translated: CASSPIHGGNSYEQYF.

This clone is a singleton in its sample. The V and J genes are TRBV5-1 and TRBJ2-2, with 9 positions matching TRBD2. This CDR3 region has 17 residues. V shed 3 bases, J shed 6 bases, and the junction held 12 bases outside the gene matches. CDR1 is SGHRS and CDR2 is YFSETQ in the germline V gene. The CDR3: CASSSNPGAGGAGELFF. The CDR3 coding sequence is TGCGCCAGCAGCTCCAATCCGGGAGCGGGGGGTGCCGGGGAGCTGTTTTTT.

The genes are TRBV7-8 and TRBJ2-5, with D hard to call. Trimming removed 1 base from V and 1 base from J, with 7 bases in between. The CDR3 extends over 14 amino acids. The germline CDR1 and CDR2 sequences are SGHVS and FQNEAQ. CDR3 nucleotides: TGTGCCAGCAGCTTAGTTAGAACCCAAGAGACCCAGTACTTC. It encodes CASSLVRTQETQYF.

There are a few counts of this clone. The V call is TRBV9, the J call TRBJ2-1; 8 bases align to TRBD1. The CDR3 is made up of 18 amino acids. Trimming removed 6 bases from V and 7 bases from J; junction bases left unmatched: 21. CDR1 is SGDLS and CDR2 is YYNGEE in the germline V gene. CDR3 in amino acids: CASTTYGSAGGALNEQFF. In DNA, the CDR3 is TGTGCCAGCACCACTTACGGATCCGCAGGGGGCGCATTGAATGAGCAGTTCTTC.

This clone occurred a few times. The rearrangement uses TRBV2 and TRBJ1-2; TRBD1 aligns across 8 bases. Germline V lookup: CDR1 SNHLY, CDR2 FYNNEI. This CDR3 spans 12 amino acids. Trimming took 9 bases from V and 5 from J; bases not matched to a gene: 5. CDR3 protein: CARRTGRYGYTF. DNA for the CDR3: TGTGCCAGACGGACAGGGAGGTATGGCTACACCTTC.

The chain is built from TRBV13 and TRBJ1-1; a weak D match, TRBD1 (5 bases). The CDR3 loop spans 17 amino acids. CDR1 and CDR2 from the germline V gene are PRHDT and FYEKMQ (reference sequence). The ends were cut back, 0 bases at V and 7 bases at J, with 21 bases in the middle. In nucleotides, the CDR3 is TGTGCCAGCAGCTTAGGCAGGGAGGCCTTCTTAGTTAATGAAGCTTTCTTT. Amino acid sequence: CASSLGREAFLVNEAFF.

The V call is TRBV11-3, the J call TRBJ2-2, with TRBD1 matching over 8 bases. Per germline, CDR1 SGHNT and CDR2 YENEEA. The CDR3 has 14 amino acids. With V trimmed by 5 bases and J by 6 bases, 5 bases remained unmatched. CDR3 in DNA: TGTGCCAGCAGCGCCTTGACAGGGGCCGGGGAGCTGTTTTTT. It specifies CASSALTGAGELFF. Looking up the rest from reference TRBV11-3 and TRBJ2-2 gives the full variable domain: EAGVVQSPRYKIIEKKQPVAFWCNPISGHNTLYWYLQNLGQGPELLIRYENEEAVDDSQLPKDRFSAERLKGVDSTLKIQPAELGDSAVYLCASSALTGAGELFFGEGSRLTVL.

This clone was counted a few times. The rearrangement uses TRBV2 and TRBJ2-7; D is possibly TRBD1 (6 bases). CDR3 length equals 15 residues. V was clipped by 5 bases and J by 0 bases, with 14 bases between them. Per the germline V gene, CDR1 is SNHLY and CDR2 is FYNNEI. The CDR3 DNA follows: TGTGCCAGCAGTTCCGGACAGCTGATCTCCTACGAGCAGTACTTC. This encodes CASSSGQLISYEQYF.